A selection of T cell receptor beta chains follows, all from one sample in a study of shared clonotypes between healthy human individuals. Sequencing was performed with immunoSEQ multiplex PCR; in TCRdb, only in-frame clones are kept and a portion is missing. The sample records millions of clones, about 92% being singletons. Sequenced sample: naive CD4+ T cells sorted from blood. The receptors stem from a man between 18 and 29 years old in good health. Both conserved end residues are part of each CDR3. The D gene is left open where the match is weak. Clone size is given for some rows only: seen once, a few or many times, or a class if the clone is expanded.

- | TRBJ2-7 | TRBD1 | TRBV28 | TGTGCCAGCAGCCAGACAGGGTTGTACGAGCAGTACTTC | CASSQTGLYEQYF
- | TRBJ2-2 | - | TRBV9 | TGTGCCAGCAGCGTAGCACAGGGCCTCACCGGGGAGCTGTTTTTT | CASSVAQGLTGELFF
- | TRBJ2-3 | - | TRBV2 | TGTGCCAGCAGGGCAGGTCGGGGGATGACAGATACGCAGTATTTT | CASRAGRGMTDTQYF
once | TRBJ1-3 | - | TRBV10-3 | TGTGCCATCAGTCCCACAGGGATCGCTGGAAACACCATATATTTT | CAISPTGIAGNTIYF
- | TRBJ2-5 | TRBD2 | TRBV2 | TGTGCCAGCATTCGAAGACTAGCGGGGCAAGAGACCCAGTACTTC | CASIRRLAGQETQYF
- | TRBJ2-2 | TRBD1 | TRBV6-5 | TGTGCCAGCAGGAGGGACAGGGCGAACACCGGGGAGCTGTTTTTT | CASRRDRANTGELFF
- | TRBJ1-4 | - | TRBV5-1 | TGCGCCAGCAGCTTGGATACCCCCAGTGAAAAACTGTTTTTT | CASSLDTPSEKLFF
- | TRBJ2-3 | TRBD2 | TRBV5-4 | TGTGCCAGCAGCTGGAGGACTAGCAAAACGCAGTATTTT | CASSWRTSKTQYF
- | TRBJ1-6 | - | TRBV28 | TGTGCCAGCAGTTTCGGCAGGGCCTCCGGCGGGTCACCCCTCCACTTT | CASSFGRASGGSPLHF
- | TRBJ1-5 | - | TRBV27 | TGTGCCAGCAGTCGGACAGCAGGCAATCAGCCCCAGCATTTT | CASSRTAGNQPQHF
- | TRBJ2-5 | - | TRBV2 | TGTGCCAGCAGCCTGCAAGAGACCCAGTACTTC | CASSLQETQYF
- | TRBJ1-3 | TRBD1 | TRBV6-5 | TGTGCCAGCCGGTTACAGGGACAGGGGGCGGACACCATATATTTT | CASRLQGQGADTIYF
- | TRBJ2-7 | - | TRBV30 | TGTGCCTGGACCCCCCCCGCGTCCTACGAGCAGTACTTC | CAWTPPASYEQYF
few | TRBJ2-3 | - | TRBV28 | TGTGCCAGCAGTTTCAGCGGACGCACAGATACGCAGTATTTT | CASSFSGRTDTQYF
- | TRBJ1-1 | - | TRBV7-2 | TGTGCCAGCAGCTTTGAGGGGCTGAACACTGAAGCTTTCTTT | CASSFEGLNTEAFF
- | TRBJ1-2 | - | TRBV15 | TGTGCCACCAGCCCGACGGACGGGAGCTATGGCTACACCTTC | CATSPTDGSYGYTF
- | TRBJ1-1 | - | TRBV28 | TGTGCCGTTCAGGGGCCCACTGAAGCTTTCTTT | CAVQGPTEAFF
- | TRBJ1-2 | - | TRBV2 | TGTGCCAGCAGTGCCCGGGGGACGAACTCTGGCTACACCTTC | CASSARGTNSGYTF
- | TRBJ2-2 | - | TRBV7-2 | TGTGCCAGCAGCTTTAGAGTGGCGGGGGAGCTGTTTTTT | CASSFRVAGELFF
- | TRBJ2-2 | - | TRBV6-4 | TGTGCCAGCAGTGTCCTAGTCATCAGCGGTGGGAGGGAGCTGTTTTTT | CASSVLVISGGRELFF
- | TRBJ1-3 | - | TRBV9 | TGTGCCAGCAGCGCGGACAGCAGCTCTGGAAACACCATATATTTT | CASSADSSSGNTIYF
once | TRBJ2-7 | - | TRBV19 | TGTGCCAGTAGTCCGCAATACACCTCCTACGAGCAGTACTTC | CASSPQYTSYEQYF
- | TRBJ1-5 | - | TRBV28 | TGTGCCAGCAGTTTAGATTCTTCCATGGCGCCCCAGCATTTT | CASSLDSSMAPQHF
once | TRBJ1-4 | - | TRBV7-9 | TGTGCCAGCAGCCCAACCGGGGGGTACGAAAAACTGTTTTTT | CASSPTGGYEKLFF
- | TRBJ2-3 | - | TRBV5-8 | TGTGCCAGCAGCCCGGGCACAGATACGCAGTATTTT | CASSPGTDTQYF
- | TRBJ2-7 | - | TRBV6-6 | TGTGCCAGCAGTTACTCGACCCAGGCGGGCGAGCAGTACTTC | CASSYSTQAGEQYF
- | TRBJ2-3 | - | TRBV7-9 | TGTGCCAGCAGCTTAGCCGGGAGCACAGATACGCAGTATTTT | CASSLAGSTDTQYF
- | TRBJ2-7 | TRBD2 | TRBV6-5 | TGTGCCAGCAGTTATTCCGGGACTAGCCGCGTCTACGAGCAGTACTTC | CASSYSGTSRVYEQYF